This T cell receptor beta chain was recorded in a study of response to subunit inactivated influenza vaccine (dated by TCRdb to 2017 to 2018). At the level of the whole study: Deep quantitative T cell receptor repertoire profiling was used in the study to track responses to a trivalent subunit inactivated influenza vaccine. Beyond this particular receptor, the publication reports: The authors proposed that each seasonal influenza vaccination may bring in only a limited number of new T cells.

Including the terminal cysteine and phenylalanine, the CDR3 comprises 13 residues. The read is trimmed to its CDR3 DNA, 39 bases read in frame from base 1. V lost 0 bases and J lost 5 bases; the stretch between them is 7 bases long. This clonotype has ten or more counts. Its antigen is still unknown. No quality values exist for individual bases; no much larger clone is one base distant. Libraries came from RT-PCR. Sequencer: Illumina HiSeq 2500. In TCRdb, the public reads were trimmed at Q25 with fastp and aligned with MiXCR, with productive beta chains retained. Every entry covers one CDR3 protein and lists the most common genes and DNA from its rows. In this sample the table shows about 780,000 distinct CDR3 sequences, under 20% of which occur a single time. The ten most abundant clones make up approximately 11% of the sample.

This TCR came from a man aged 45-60 years who received an inactivated influenza vaccine. Donor details come from another sample of the same person, matched by shared clones. The chain joins TRBV12-3 or TRBV12-4 to TRBJ1-2; no D gene call is confident. The sample was PBMCs from blood, taken 4 to 6 days after vaccination. The DNA reads as follows: TGTGCCAGCAGTTTAGCTGGGCTATATGGCTACACCTTC. Protein translation: CASSLAGLYGYTF.